One sample yielded the 4 T cell receptor beta chains listed below, sequenced in a study of T cell responses to AZD1222 COVID-19 vaccine (dated by TCRdb to the early 2020s). The time point label here, explained by the study, means: about 28 days (+/-7) after the second vaccine dose. Receptors were amplified or captured by the immunoSEQ multiplex PCR assay. Entries here come from immuneACCESS through TCRdb and include only in-frame sequences with V and J called. Some clones fail to appear in such tables; in the studies checked, an unresolved V gene covers under half of the shortfall, and the cause of the remainder is unknown. The sample table holds around 100,000 clones, of which less than 85% were seen once. The ten largest clones take up roughly 5% of the sample. This sample comprised peripheral blood, obtained 28 days after the second AZD1222 dose. The receptors stem from an adult who received the AZD1222 COVID-19 vaccine.

CDR3 nucleotides: TGTGCCAGCAGCTTATCCCCGGGGGGGCCCCAGCATTTT. Amino acids: CASSLSPGGPQHF. This rearrangement joins TRBV7-2 to TRBJ1-5; perhaps TRBD1 as D (5 bases). The germline V and J ends were trimmed by 2 bases and 9 bases, with 11 bases remaining between them. The CDR3 sequence is 13 residues long. Germline V gene data show CDR1 as SGHTA and CDR2 as FQGNSA.

This clone has at least ten counts. The chain combines TRBV4-3 with TRBJ1-3, with a tentative D call TRBD1 (5 bases). With 1 base removed from V and 3 bases from J, the gap between germline ends came to 13 bases. Germline V gives CDR1 LGHNA, CDR2 YSLEER. The CDR3 is 16 residues long. The DNA of the CDR3 is TGCGCCAGCAGCCAAGTAGCCGGGACCTTTGGAAACACCATATATTTT. Protein sequence: CASSQVAGTFGNTIYF.

This chain joins TRBV2 and TRBJ2-5; a weak D match, TRBD2 (6 bases). Trimming shortened V by 11 bases and J by 0 bases, and 16 bases separated the two germline ends. Looked up from germline, CDR1 is SNHLY and CDR2 is FYNNEI. CDR3 length equals 14 residues. As DNA, the CDR3 is TGTGCCGGAGCAGGGACTTTGTACCAAGAGACCCAGTACTTC. As protein: CAGAGTLYQETQYF. Variable domain in full (rest from reference TRBV2 and TRBJ2-5): EPEVTQTPSHQVTQMGQEVILRCVPISNHLYFYWYRQILGQKVEFLVSFYNNEISEKSEIFDDQFSVERPDGSNFTLKIRSTKLEDSAMYFCAGAGTLYQETQYFGPGTRLLVL.

The chain recombines TRBV18 with TRBJ1-1, with a tentative D call TRBD1 (5 bases). This CDR3 has 20 residues. Trimming shortened V by 3 bases and J by 4 bases, and 30 bases separated the two germline ends. Germline-derived CDR1 and CDR2 are KGHSH and LQKENI. This chain's CDR3 is CASSPTTQTDWFGGSTEAFF. The CDR3 nucleotides read TGTGCCAGCTCACCGACCACCCAGACAGATTGGTTTGGGGGGAGCACTGAAGCTTTCTTT.